The 2 T cell receptor beta chains given below trace back to one sample, sequenced in a study of blood T cell repertoires in COVID-19. Repertoires were generated with immunoSEQ multiplex PCR, while TCRdb's copy carries only in-frame clones and drops some. The sample comprises fewer than 200,000 clones, around 87% of which are singletons, and 2% to 3% rests with the top ten. The sequencing sample was made of peripheral blood. The receptors were gathered from a man aged 40-49 years with active or convalescent COVID-19.

This chain uses TRBV20-1 with TRBJ2-7, with D unresolved. V lost 3 bases and J lost 6, with 9 bases in between. Germline values: CDR1 DFQATT, CDR2 SNEGSKA (reference sequence). This CDR3 has 11 residues. Written as DNA, the CDR3 is TGCAGTGCTAGTGGGCAGTCCGAGCAGTACTTC. This encodes CSASGQSEQYF.

V and J are TRBV29-1 and TRBJ1-2, with D unclear. Between the trimmed V and J ends, which lost 3 bases and 10 bases, there was a span of 12 bases. The CDR3 runs 11 residues. Looked up from germline, CDR1 is SQVTM and CDR2 is ANQGSEA. The CDR3 DNA reads as TGCAGCGTTGATCGAGGGTCTTACTACACCTTC. Amino acid sequence: CSVDRGSYYTF.